The T cell receptor (beta chain) described here comes from a study of CD8 T cells in ankylosing spondylitis. TCRdb passed the 5' RACE reads through MiXCR, listing each CDR3 protein once. The repertoire holds about 240,000 distinct CDR3 sequences, with 10% to 13% as singletons. Germline lookup yields CDR1 SGHRS and CDR2 YFSETQ. CDR3 size: 13 residues. The V gene lost 4 bases and the J gene lost 5 bases, with 12 bases spanning the gap. This clonotype has only a few counts. The chain combines TRBV5-1 with TRBJ1-1; D gene uncertain. The sequence derives from a male donor with ankylosing spondylitis or in good health (not recorded which). The sequenced material came from blood, either unsorted or a sorted T cell fraction (not recorded which). In DNA form, the CDR3 reads TGCGCCAGCAGCAGGGCCCCTCGGACTGAAGCTTTCTTT. Translated, it gives CASSRAPRTEAFF.